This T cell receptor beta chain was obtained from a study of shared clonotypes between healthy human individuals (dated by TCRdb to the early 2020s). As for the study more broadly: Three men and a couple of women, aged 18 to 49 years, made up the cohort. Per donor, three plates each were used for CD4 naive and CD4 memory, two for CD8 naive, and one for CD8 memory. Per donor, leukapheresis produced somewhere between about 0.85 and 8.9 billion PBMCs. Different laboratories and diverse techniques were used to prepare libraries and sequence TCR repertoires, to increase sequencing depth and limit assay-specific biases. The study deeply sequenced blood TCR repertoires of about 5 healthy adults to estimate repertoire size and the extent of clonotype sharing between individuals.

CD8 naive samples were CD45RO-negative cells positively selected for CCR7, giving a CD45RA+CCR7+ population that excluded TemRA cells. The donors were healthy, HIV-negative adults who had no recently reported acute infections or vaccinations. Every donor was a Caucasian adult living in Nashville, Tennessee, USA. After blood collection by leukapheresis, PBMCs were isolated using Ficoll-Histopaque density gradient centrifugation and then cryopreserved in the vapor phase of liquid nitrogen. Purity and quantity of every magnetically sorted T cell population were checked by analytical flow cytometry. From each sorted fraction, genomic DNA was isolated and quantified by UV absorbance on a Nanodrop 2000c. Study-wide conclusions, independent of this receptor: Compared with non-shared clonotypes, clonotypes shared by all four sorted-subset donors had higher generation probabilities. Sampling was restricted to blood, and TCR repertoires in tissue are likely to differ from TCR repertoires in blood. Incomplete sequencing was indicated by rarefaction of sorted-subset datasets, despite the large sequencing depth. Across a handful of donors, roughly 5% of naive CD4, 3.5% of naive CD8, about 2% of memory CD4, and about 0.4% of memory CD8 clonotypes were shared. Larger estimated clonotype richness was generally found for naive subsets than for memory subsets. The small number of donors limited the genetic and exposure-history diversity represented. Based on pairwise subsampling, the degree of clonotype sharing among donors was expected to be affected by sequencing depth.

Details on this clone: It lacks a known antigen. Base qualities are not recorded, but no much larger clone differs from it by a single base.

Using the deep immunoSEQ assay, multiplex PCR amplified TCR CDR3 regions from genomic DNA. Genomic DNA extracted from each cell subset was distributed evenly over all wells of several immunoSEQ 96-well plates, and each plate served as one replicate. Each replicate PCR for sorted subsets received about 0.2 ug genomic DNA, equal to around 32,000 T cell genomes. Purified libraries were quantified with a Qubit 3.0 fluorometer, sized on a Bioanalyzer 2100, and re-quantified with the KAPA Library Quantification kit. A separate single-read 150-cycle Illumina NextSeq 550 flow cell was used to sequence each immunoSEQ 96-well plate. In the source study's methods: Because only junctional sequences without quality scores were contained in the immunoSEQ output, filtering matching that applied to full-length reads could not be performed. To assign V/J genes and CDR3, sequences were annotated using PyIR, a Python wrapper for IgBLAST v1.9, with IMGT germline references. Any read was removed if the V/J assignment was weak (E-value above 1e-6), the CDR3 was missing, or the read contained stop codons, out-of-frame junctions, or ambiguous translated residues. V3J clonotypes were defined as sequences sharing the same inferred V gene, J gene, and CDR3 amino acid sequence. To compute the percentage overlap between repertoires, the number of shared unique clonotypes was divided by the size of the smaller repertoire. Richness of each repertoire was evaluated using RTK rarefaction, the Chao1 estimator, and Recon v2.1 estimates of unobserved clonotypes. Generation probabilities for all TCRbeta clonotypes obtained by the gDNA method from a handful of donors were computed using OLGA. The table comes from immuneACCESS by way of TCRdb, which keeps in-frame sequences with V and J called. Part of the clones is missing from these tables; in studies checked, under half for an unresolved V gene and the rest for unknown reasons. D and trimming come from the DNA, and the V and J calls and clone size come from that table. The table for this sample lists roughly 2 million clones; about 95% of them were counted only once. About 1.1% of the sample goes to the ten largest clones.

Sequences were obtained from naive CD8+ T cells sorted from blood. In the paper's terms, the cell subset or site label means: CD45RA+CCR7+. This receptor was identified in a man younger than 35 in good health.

CDR3 region: CASSSKGRMNTEAFF. The DNA is TGTGCCAGCAGTTCAAAAGGGCGGATGAACACTGAAGCTTTCTTT. This sequence uses TRBV27 and TRBJ1-1, with no confidently assigned D gene. CDR1 MNHEY and CDR2 SMNVEV were looked up in the germline V gene (reference sequence). From cysteine to phenylalanine, the CDR3 is 15 amino acids long. CDR3 DNA is the only sequence kept; it has 45 bases, read in frame from the first base. V loses 4 bases of germline sequence and J loses 0 bases, and the interval between the two ends is 12 bases.